Listed below are T cell receptor beta chains from one sample, sequenced in a study of CD8 T cells in Susac syndrome. Using its own MiXCR run on the immunoSEQ multiplex PCR reads, TCRdb lists one record per CDR3 protein. The sample carries 100,000 to 150,000 distinct CDR3 sequences, just under 95% recorded once. What was sequenced was CD8+ T cells from PBMCs. The receptors were gathered from a human donor with Susac syndrome. Both conserved end residues are part of each CDR3. D genes are given only for firm matches. Part of the rows lack a size; the others show once, few, many or a class for expanded clones.

D: NA; J: TRBJ2-7; V: TRBV20-1; size: NA; CDR3: CSATDTQNNYEQYF; DNA: TGCAGTGCCACCGACACCCAAAACAATTACGAGCAGTACTTC
D: NA; J: TRBJ2-7; V: TRBV29-1; size: NA; CDR3: CSVETAPYEQYF; DNA: TGCAGCGTTGAGACAGCCCCCTACGAGCAGTACTTC
D: TRBD2; J: TRBJ2-5; V: TRBV20-1; size: NA; CDR3: CSARSGGQEETQYF; DNA: TGCAGTGCGAGAAGCGGGGGCCAGGAAGAGACCCAGTACTTC
D: TRBD1; J: TRBJ1-2; V: TRBV20-1; size: NA; CDR3: CSARDGQVNYGYTF; DNA: TGCAGTGCTAGAGATGGACAGGTTAACTATGGCTACACCTTC
D: NA; J: TRBJ2-7; V: TRBV29-1; size: NA; CDR3: CSVEVPGSGEQYF; DNA: TGCAGCGTTGAAGTGCCAGGGTCCGGCGAGCAGTACTTC
D: NA; J: TRBJ2-6; V: TRBV9; size: NA; CDR3: CASSVWGSGANVLTF; DNA: TGTGCCAGCAGCGTATGGGGATCTGGGGCCAACGTCCTGACTTTC
D: TRBD2; J: TRBJ2-3; V: TRBV15; size: NA; CDR3: CATCRSRGGPQDTQYF; DNA: TGTGCCACCTGCCGATCGCGGGGGGGCCCGCAAGATACGCAGTATTTT
D: NA; J: TRBJ1-1; V: TRBV11-2; size: few; CDR3: CASSPHLGGETEAFF; DNA: TGTGCCAGCAGCCCCCATTTAGGAGGGGAGACTGAAGCTTTCTTT
D: NA; J: TRBJ2-7; V: TRBV5-6; size: NA; CDR3: CASSSGTDEQYF; DNA: TGTGCCAGCAGCAGTGGGACGGACGAGCAGTACTTC
D: TRBD1; J: TRBJ1-6; V: TRBV12-3/TRBV12-4; size: NA; CDR3: CASSLGGRDRGKNNSPLHF; DNA: TGTGCCAGCAGTTTGGGTGGGCGGGACAGGGGGAAAAATAATTCACCCCTCCACTTT
D: NA; J: TRBJ2-5; V: TRBV10-2; size: NA; CDR3: CASSEGIGVMETQYF; DNA: TGCGCCAGCAGTGAGGGGATAGGGGTGATGGAGACCCAGTACTTC
D: TRBD2; J: TRBJ2-3; V: TRBV9; size: NA; CDR3: CASSARLAGRTDTQYF; DNA: TGTGCCAGCAGCGCTAGGTTAGCGGGGCGCACAGATACGCAGTATTTT
D: TRBD1; J: TRBJ2-5; V: TRBV5-6; size: NA; CDR3: CASSQTGDETQYF; DNA: TGTGCCAGCAGCCAAACAGGGGATGAGACCCAGTACTTC
D: TRBD2; J: TRBJ2-5; V: TRBV20-1; size: NA; CDR3: CSANSQGLAEETQYF; DNA: TGCAGTGCTAATTCCCAGGGACTAGCCGAAGAGACCCAGTACTTC
D: NA; J: TRBJ1-2; V: TRBV9; size: NA; CDR3: CASSVDSSGGYTF; DNA: TGTGCCAGCAGCGTTGACAGCTCGGGTGGCTACACCTTC
D: TRBD2; J: TRBJ2-2; V: TRBV3-1; size: NA; CDR3: CASSQVSGGAAGELFF; DNA: TGTGCCAGCAGCCAAGTATCGGGGGGGGCGGCCGGGGAGCTGTTTTTT
D: NA; J: TRBJ1-2; V: TRBV15; size: NA; CDR3: CATSRDTPKDRQYGYTF; DNA: TGTGCCACCAGCAGAGATACCCCCAAAGACAGGCAGTATGGCTACACCTTC
D: NA; J: TRBJ2-7; V: TRBV30; size: NA; CDR3: CAWSVGTTYEQYF; DNA: TGTGCCTGGAGTGTCGGCACCACCTACGAGCAGTACTTC
D: NA; J: TRBJ2-6; V: TRBV4-3; size: NA; CDR3: CASSQVTVGANVLTF; DNA: TGCGCCAGCAGCCAAGTCACCGTTGGGGCCAACGTCCTGACTTTC
D: NA; J: TRBJ2-2; V: TRBV29-1; size: once; CDR3: CSVGSTNTGELFF; DNA: TGCAGCGTCGGGAGCACGAACACCGGGGAGCTGTTTTTT
D: NA; J: TRBJ1-5; V: TRBV7-9; size: NA; CDR3: CASSSDGSSNQPQHF; DNA: TGTGCCAGCAGTTCCGACGGATCTAGCAATCAGCCCCAGCATTTT
D: NA; J: TRBJ1-1; V: TRBV12-3/TRBV12-4; size: NA; CDR3: CASFDGGTEAFF; DNA: TGTGCCAGCTTCGACGGGGGAACTGAAGCTTTCTTT
D: TRBD2; J: TRBJ2-7; V: TRBV30; size: NA; CDR3: CAWNHLGGDYEQYF; DNA: TGTGCCTGGAACCACCTGGGGGGGGATTACGAGCAGTACTTC
D: NA; J: TRBJ2-7; V: TRBV30; size: NA; CDR3: CAWSDSSSYEQYF; DNA: TGTGCCTGGAGTGACTCCTCATCCTACGAGCAGTACTTC
D: NA; J: TRBJ1-1; V: TRBV4-1; size: NA; CDR3: CASSQEMGTNTEAFF; DNA: TGCGCCAGCAGCCAAGAAATGGGGACAAACACTGAAGCTTTCTTT
D: NA; J: TRBJ2-7; V: TRBV15; size: NA; CDR3: CATSRVAGASYEQYF; DNA: TGTGCCACCAGCAGAGTGGCAGGGGCGTCCTACGAGCAGTACTTC
D: NA; J: TRBJ2-7; V: TRBV11-2; size: NA; CDR3: CASSSPWGAYEQYF; DNA: TGTGCCAGCAGCTCTCCTTGGGGCGCCTACGAGCAGTACTTC
D: TRBD1; J: TRBJ1-1; V: TRBV28; size: NA; CDR3: CASSSQDRVTEAFF; DNA: TGTGCCAGCAGTTCCCAGGACAGGGTCACTGAAGCTTTCTTT
D: NA; J: TRBJ2-3; V: TRBV7-8; size: NA; CDR3: CASSLVDYTDTQYF; DNA: TGTGCCAGCAGCTTAGTGGACTACACAGATACGCAGTATTTT
D: NA; J: TRBJ1-2; V: TRBV6-1; size: NA; CDR3: CASRTFPSGPPYGYTF; DNA: TGTGCCAGCAGGACTTTCCCGTCGGGGCCCCCCTATGGCTACACCTTC
D: NA; J: TRBJ2-6; V: TRBV11-2; size: NA; CDR3: CASSTYRAGANVLTF; DNA: TGTGCCAGCAGCACCTATCGGGCTGGGGCCAACGTCCTGACTTTC
D: TRBD1; J: TRBJ2-5; V: TRBV20-1; size: NA; CDR3: CSAPQGNLQETQYF; DNA: TGCAGTGCCCCACAGGGGAACCTACAAGAGACCCAGTACTTC
D: TRBD1; J: TRBJ2-7; V: TRBV5-4; size: NA; CDR3: CASSSRDRGSYEQYF; DNA: TGTGCCAGCAGCTCCCGGGACAGGGGGTCATACGAGCAGTACTTC
D: NA; J: TRBJ2-7; V: TRBV13; size: NA; CDR3: CASSLGAGRLYEQYF; DNA: TGTGCCAGCAGCTTGGGGGCAGGGAGGTTGTACGAGCAGTACTTC
D: NA; J: TRBJ2-5; V: TRBV2; size: NA; CDR3: CASSFARGLLQETQYF; DNA: TGTGCCAGCAGTTTCGCCCGTGGACTACTACAAGAGACCCAGTACTTC
D: NA; J: TRBJ1-1; V: TRBV6-6; size: NA; CDR3: CASSPRQTEAFF; DNA: TGTGCCAGCAGCCCCCGGCAGACTGAAGCTTTCTTT
D: TRBD1; J: TRBJ2-7; V: TRBV24-1; size: NA; CDR3: CAPFGTGGRGFYEQYF; DNA: TGTGCCCCCTTTGGGACAGGGGGCCGGGGATTCTACGAGCAGTACTTC
D: NA; J: TRBJ1-2; V: TRBV7-9; size: NA; CDR3: CASSLKRYPNYGYTF; DNA: TGTGCCAGCAGCTTAAAGCGGTACCCTAACTATGGCTACACCTTC
D: TRBD1; J: TRBJ2-5; V: TRBV6-2/TRBV6-3; size: NA; CDR3: CASSAGQGTSQYF; DNA: TGTGCCAGCAGTGCGGGACAGGGAACATCCCAGTACTTC
D: NA; J: TRBJ1-2; V: TRBV7-9; size: NA; CDR3: CASSLLGGAGYTF; DNA: TGTGCCAGCAGCTTATTAGGAGGGGCCGGCTACACCTTC